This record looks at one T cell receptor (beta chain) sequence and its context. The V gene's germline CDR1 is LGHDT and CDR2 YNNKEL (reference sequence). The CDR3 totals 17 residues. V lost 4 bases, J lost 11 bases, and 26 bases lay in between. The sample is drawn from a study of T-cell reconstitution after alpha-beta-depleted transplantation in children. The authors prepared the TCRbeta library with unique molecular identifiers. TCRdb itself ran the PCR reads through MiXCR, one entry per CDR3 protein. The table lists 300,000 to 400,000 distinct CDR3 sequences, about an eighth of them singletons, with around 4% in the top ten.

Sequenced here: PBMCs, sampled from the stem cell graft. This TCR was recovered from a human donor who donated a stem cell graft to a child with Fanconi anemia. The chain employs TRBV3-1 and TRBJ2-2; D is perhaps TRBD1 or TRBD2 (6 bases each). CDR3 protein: CASSLLTPMGGREELFF. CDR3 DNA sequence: TGTGCCAGCAGCCTTCTCACGCCGATGGGGGGCCGAGAAGAGCTGTTTTTT.